This paragraph covers one T cell receptor beta chain sequence. Its specificity is unknown. Random hexamers were used to reverse transcribe the RNA input (about 0.45 to 1 ug). Multiplex immunoSEQ PCR targeted 54 Vbeta and 13 Jbeta TCR beta segments. TCRdb re-called the immunoSEQ multiplex PCR reads with MiXCR, one entry per CDR3 protein. Counted here are more than 120,000 distinct CDR3 sequences, 94% occurring once; the ten biggest clones make up 0.07% to 0.1%. V was clipped by 6 bases and J by 5 bases, with 19 bases between them. This CDR3 region has 15 residues. In germline, CDR1 is MDHEN, CDR2 SYDVKM. Sequencing of TCR beta covered CD8+ and CD4+ T cells obtained from blood. The data derive from a study of CD8 T cells in Susac syndrome. Study-level results: The study's TCR sequencing and HLA analysis covered a relatively small number of individuals, and the study acknowledged this.

The V gene is TRBV28, the J gene TRBJ2-5, with D possibly matching TRBD1 (5 bases). Sequencing used CD4+ T cells from PBMCs. The sequence was collected from a human donor in good health. CDR3 nucleotides: TGTGCCAGCAGCCGAAACAGGTTTCAAGGGGAGACCCAGTACTTC. This codes for CASSRNRFQGETQYF.